The rows below give T cell receptor beta chains drawn from one sample of a study of cytotoxic CD8 clonotypes in ibrutinib-treated CLL. Measured with immunoSEQ multiplex PCR; TCRdb has only the in-frame clones, and not every one. The sample yields about 150,000 clones, about four fifths seen once. The sample here was PBMCs, taken after 12 months of ibrutinib treatment. Source of these receptors: a human donor with chronic lymphocytic leukemia. Both conserved end residues are part of each CDR3. A D gene is named only where the DNA matches it firmly. Clone size appears in some rows only: once, few, many, or a class for an expanded clone.

v_gene: TRBV5-1
j_gene: TRBJ1-2
d_gene: TRBD1
abundance: once
CDR3aa: CASSLHKGARGYTF
CDR3nt: TGCGCCAGCAGCTTACATAAGGGGGCGCGCGGCTACACCTTC

v_gene: TRBV7-2
j_gene: TRBJ2-1
d_gene: TRBD2
abundance: NA
CDR3aa: CASSPMTSGPYNEQFF
CDR3nt: TGTGCCAGCAGCCCGATGACTAGCGGGCCTTACAATGAGCAGTTCTTC

v_gene: TRBV18
j_gene: TRBJ2-1
d_gene: NA
abundance: once
CDR3aa: CASSPLTALEQFF
CDR3nt: TGTGCCAGCTCACCTTTGACCGCCCTTGAGCAGTTCTTC

v_gene: TRBV4-3
j_gene: TRBJ2-5
d_gene: NA
abundance: NA
CDR3aa: CASSQVANTQETQYF
CDR3nt: TGCGCCAGCAGCCAAGTAGCGAACACACAAGAGACCCAGTACTTC

v_gene: TRBV25-1
j_gene: TRBJ2-7
d_gene: TRBD2
abundance: once
CDR3aa: CASSESSGSYEQYF
CDR3nt: TGTGCCAGCAGTGAATCTAGCGGGAGTTACGAGCAGTACTTC

v_gene: TRBV19
j_gene: TRBJ2-1
d_gene: NA
abundance: NA
CDR3aa: CASSPTAPEGEQFF
CDR3nt: TGTGCCAGTAGCCCTACGGCGCCGGAGGGTGAGCAGTTCTTC

v_gene: TRBV11-2
j_gene: TRBJ2-2
d_gene: NA
abundance: few
CDR3aa: CASSLNGRNTGELFF
CDR3nt: TGTGCCAGCAGCCTCAACGGGAGAAACACCGGGGAGCTGTTTTTT

v_gene: TRBV4-3
j_gene: TRBJ2-7
d_gene: TRBD2
abundance: NA
CDR3aa: CASSQDWAAALAGAYEQYF
CDR3nt: TGCGCCAGCAGCCAAGATTGGGCAGCGGCACTAGCGGGAGCCTACGAGCAGTACTTC

v_gene: TRBV28
j_gene: TRBJ2-2
d_gene: TRBD2
abundance: NA
CDR3aa: CASSFGTGGPAGELFF
CDR3nt: TGTGCCAGCAGTTTTGGGACGGGAGGGCCTGCCGGGGAGCTGTTTTTT

v_gene: TRBV27
j_gene: TRBJ2-7
d_gene: NA
abundance: NA
CDR3aa: CASSLYPPNRDTNYEQYF
CDR3nt: TGTGCCAGCAGTTTATACCCTCCTAACCGGGACACCAACTACGAGCAGTACTTC

v_gene: TRBV7-2
j_gene: TRBJ2-4
d_gene: NA
abundance: NA
CDR3aa: CASSLMPGGLAKNIQYF
CDR3nt: TGTGCCAGCAGCTTAATGCCCGGGGGATTAGCCAAAAACATTCAGTACTTC

v_gene: TRBV5-1
j_gene: TRBJ2-7
d_gene: NA
abundance: NA
CDR3aa: CASSPPDYEQYF
CDR3nt: TGCGCCAGCAGCCCGCCTGACTACGAGCAGTACTTC

v_gene: TRBV4-3
j_gene: TRBJ1-5
d_gene: NA
abundance: NA
CDR3aa: CASSNIPNQPQHF
CDR3nt: TGCGCCAGCAGTAACATTCCAAATCAGCCCCAGCATTTT

v_gene: TRBV6-6
j_gene: TRBJ2-2
d_gene: TRBD2
abundance: NA
CDR3aa: CASSLIGLAGDGELFF
CDR3nt: TGTGCCAGCAGCCTCATTGGACTAGCGGGAGACGGGGAGCTGTTTTTT

v_gene: TRBV6-5
j_gene: TRBJ1-5
d_gene: NA
abundance: NA
CDR3aa: CASRRGDLNQPQHF
CDR3nt: TGTGCCAGCAGAAGAGGGGACCTTAATCAGCCCCAGCATTTT

v_gene: TRBV7-2
j_gene: TRBJ1-5
d_gene: TRBD1
abundance: NA
CDR3aa: CASSLDPGGGQPQHF
CDR3nt: TGTGCCAGCAGCTTAGACCCAGGGGGCGGTCAGCCCCAGCATTTT

v_gene: TRBV27
j_gene: TRBJ2-2
d_gene: NA
abundance: NA
CDR3aa: CASSSQGLNTGELFF
CDR3nt: TGTGCCAGCAGTTCCCAGGGTCTGAACACCGGGGAGCTGTTTTTT

v_gene: TRBV11-2
j_gene: TRBJ2-2
d_gene: NA
abundance: NA
CDR3aa: CASSFTGELFF
CDR3nt: TGTGCCAGCAGCTTCACCGGGGAGCTGTTTTTT

v_gene: TRBV6-5
j_gene: TRBJ2-7
d_gene: NA
abundance: once
CDR3aa: CASSYISGGSYEQYF
CDR3nt: TGTGCCAGCAGTTACATCTCCGGAGGCTCCTACGAGCAGTACTTC

v_gene: TRBV6-5
j_gene: TRBJ2-1
d_gene: NA
abundance: NA
CDR3aa: CASSFGGHNEQFF
CDR3nt: TGTGCCAGCAGTTTCGGAGGGCACAATGAGCAGTTCTTC

v_gene: TRBV5-1
j_gene: TRBJ1-1
d_gene: TRBD1
abundance: NA
CDR3aa: CASSPWTGKNTEAFF
CDR3nt: TGCGCCAGCAGCCCCTGGACAGGGAAGAACACTGAAGCTTTCTTT

v_gene: TRBV18
j_gene: TRBJ1-5
d_gene: NA
abundance: NA
CDR3aa: CASSSGSNQPQHF
CDR3nt: TGTGCCAGCTCATCAGGGAGCAATCAGCCCCAGCATTTT

v_gene: TRBV7-8
j_gene: TRBJ2-3
d_gene: TRBD1
abundance: NA
CDR3aa: CASSLLLGTEHSTDTQYF
CDR3nt: TGTGCCAGCAGCTTGTTATTGGGGACAGAGCATAGCACAGATACGCAGTATTTT

v_gene: TRBV7-9
j_gene: TRBJ2-3
d_gene: NA
abundance: NA
CDR3aa: CASSLYLGGSTDTQYF
CDR3nt: TGTGCCAGCAGCTTATACTTGGGCGGGAGCACAGATACGCAGTATTTT

v_gene: TRBV11-2
j_gene: TRBJ1-5
d_gene: TRBD1
abundance: NA
CDR3aa: CASSLDRGQPQHF
CDR3nt: TGTGCCAGCAGCTTGGACAGGGGTCAGCCCCAGCATTTT

v_gene: TRBV11-2
j_gene: TRBJ1-1
d_gene: NA
abundance: NA
CDR3aa: CASSYATVNTEAFF
CDR3nt: TGTGCCAGCAGCTACGCGACTGTGAACACTGAAGCTTTCTTT

v_gene: TRBV4-2
j_gene: TRBJ2-3
d_gene: NA
abundance: once
CDR3aa: CASSQDPLSTQYF
CDR3nt: TGTGCCAGCAGCCAAGATCCTCTCTCTACGCAGTATTTT

v_gene: TRBV5-1
j_gene: TRBJ1-1
d_gene: TRBD1
abundance: NA
CDR3aa: CASSSGTGNTEAFF
CDR3nt: TGCGCCAGCAGCTCCGGGACAGGGAACACTGAAGCTTTCTTT

v_gene: TRBV7-6
j_gene: TRBJ1-5
d_gene: TRBD1
abundance: NA
CDR3aa: CASSLVGHYPTGPNWPQHF
CDR3nt: TGTGCCAGCAGCTTAGTTGGACATTACCCGACAGGGCCAAATTGGCCCCAGCATTTT

v_gene: TRBV19
j_gene: TRBJ2-2
d_gene: TRBD1
abundance: NA
CDR3aa: CASTRDRVNTGELFF
CDR3nt: TGTGCCAGTACCCGGGACAGAGTGAACACCGGGGAGCTGTTTTTT

v_gene: TRBV6-5
j_gene: TRBJ2-7
d_gene: TRBD2
abundance: NA
CDR3aa: CASSRLAGFSYEQYF
CDR3nt: TGTGCCAGCAGCCGTCTAGCGGGTTTTTCCTACGAGCAGTACTTC

v_gene: TRBV28
j_gene: TRBJ1-1
d_gene: NA
abundance: NA
CDR3aa: CASSKAGVEAFF
CDR3nt: TGTGCCAGCAGTAAAGCAGGGGTTGAAGCTTTCTTT

v_gene: TRBV7-9
j_gene: TRBJ2-5
d_gene: NA
abundance: few
CDR3aa: CASSLVGTQETQYF
CDR3nt: TGTGCCAGCAGCTTAGTTGGGACACAAGAGACCCAGTACTTC

v_gene: TRBV5-4
j_gene: TRBJ2-2
d_gene: NA
abundance: NA
CDR3aa: CASSPDQNRDPGELFF
CDR3nt: TGTGCCAGCAGCCCCGACCAGAACAGGGATCCCGGGGAGCTGTTTTTT

v_gene: TRBV11-2
j_gene: TRBJ1-2
d_gene: NA
abundance: NA
CDR3aa: CASSSSHYGYTF
CDR3nt: TGTGCCAGCAGCTCCAGCCACTATGGCTACACCTTC

v_gene: TRBV27
j_gene: TRBJ2-7
d_gene: TRBD1
abundance: NA
CDR3aa: CASSLTQGAGEQYF
CDR3nt: TGTGCCAGCAGCCTAACACAGGGGGCGGGCGAGCAGTACTTC

v_gene: TRBV5-8
j_gene: TRBJ2-7
d_gene: TRBD2
abundance: NA
CDR3aa: CASSGLADSYEQYF
CDR3nt: TGTGCCAGTTCGGGACTAGCGGATTCCTACGAGCAGTACTTC

v_gene: TRBV7-9
j_gene: TRBJ2-1
d_gene: TRBD2
abundance: few
CDR3aa: CASSPTSGYYNEQFF
CDR3nt: TGTGCCAGCAGTCCTACTAGCGGGTATTACAATGAGCAGTTCTTC